Listed here are 29 T cell receptor beta chains from one sample, sequenced in a study of type 1 regulatory T cells. Broader study findings: Type 1 regulatory T cells had a more restricted TCR repertoire than non-type 1 regulatory T cells.

From the reads, TCRdb called clonotypes with MiXCR, one entry per CDR3 protein. Of tens of thousands of distinct CDR3 sequences listed, less than 25% were seen once; the top ten hold 8% to 9%. No antigen is known for these receptors. Sequencing was done on a sample of cultured type 1 regulatory T (Tr1) cells, either the whole culture or a sorted fraction (not recorded which). All receptors derive from a human donor in good health.

This clonotype was counted only a few times. V usage is TRBV20-1 and J usage is TRBJ2-1, with 10 nucleotides matching TRBD2. Losses at the gene ends were 3 bases for V and 7 bases for J; bases not matched to a gene: 9. The germline CDR1 and CDR2 sequences are DFQATT and SNEGSKA (reference sequence). The CDR3 runs 15 residues. CDR3 amino acids: CSASLSSGSGNEQFF. In DNA form, the CDR3 reads TGCAGTGCTAGCCTATCTAGCGGGAGTGGGAATGAGCAGTTCTTC.

The V call is TRBV20-1, the J call TRBJ2-7; 10 bases agree with TRBD2. CDR3 length: 14 amino acids. CDR1 and CDR2 from the germline V gene are DFQATT and SNEGSKA (reference sequence). V trimming: 6 bases; J trimming: 3 bases; junction bases outside the gene matches: 8. The CDR3 reads CSADLAGAHYEQYF. The CDR3 nucleotides are TGCAGTGCCGATCTAGCGGGGGCCCACTACGAGCAGTACTTC.

V usage is TRBV3-1 and J usage is TRBJ2-1; D might be TRBD1 (6 bases). CDR1 LGHDT and CDR2 YNNKEL come from the germline V gene (reference sequence). With 1 base removed from V and 9 bases from J, the gap between germline ends came to 16 bases. This CDR3 is 15 amino acids long. The CDR3 DNA reads TGTGCCAGCAGCCAAGGTGAGGTACTAGGGGGTGAGCAGTTCTTC. This encodes CASSQGEVLGGEQFF.

V usage is TRBV7-6 and J usage is TRBJ2-5; no clear D gene. The CDR3 contains 15 residues. Trimming removed 5 bases at V and 1 base at J, with 14 bases between. Germline-derived CDR1 and CDR2 are SGHVS and FNYEAQ. This CDR3 reads CASSTVRIGQETQYF. For the CDR3, the DNA is TGTGCCAGCAGCACTGTGCGTATTGGCCAAGAGACCCAGTACTTC. Complete variable domain (other parts from reference TRBV7-6 and TRBJ2-5): GAGVSQSPRYKVTKRGQDVALRCDPISGHVSLYWYRQALGQGPEFLTYFNYEAQQDKSGLPNDRFSAERPEGSISTLTIQRTEQRDSAMYRCASSTVRIGQETQYFGPGTRLLVL.

The rearrangement uses TRBV20-1 and TRBJ2-5, with 11 bases matching TRBD1. There are 21 residues in the CDR3. The germline CDR1 and CDR2 sequences are DFQATT and SNEGSKA (reference sequence). The J segment lost 7 bases and the V segment lost 8 bases, leaving 33 bases of the junction unmatched. CDR3 loop: CSISGPGQGARPDLKRRTQYF. The CDR3 coding sequence is TGCAGTATTTCCGGGCCAGGACAGGGGGCCCGCCCGGACTTGAAAAGACGGACCCAGTACTTC.

This clonotype was observed a few times. The chain recombines TRBV20-1 with TRBJ2-7, with D possibly being TRBD1 (6 bases). The germline V gene encodes CDR1 DFQATT and CDR2 SNEGSKA (reference sequence). CDR3 length: 14 amino acids. The V end was cut by 0 bases, the J end by 4 bases, with 13 bases between. The CDR3 sequence: CSARDHGRGYEQYF. The CDR3 DNA reads TGCAGTGCTAGAGATCATGGCAGGGGTTACGAGCAGTACTTC.

The CDR3 loop reads CAIPWPGGGSGQTQYF. The CDR3 DNA is TGTGCCATCCCATGGCCGGGTGGGGGATCGGGCCAGACCCAGTACTTC. The V call is TRBV2, the J call TRBJ2-5; either TRBD1 or TRBD2 may supply D (5 bases each). Germline CDR1 SNHLY, CDR2 FYNNEI. The CDR3 is 16 residues long. Between the trimmed V and J ends, which lost 10 bases and 6 bases, there was a span of 27 bases.

This clonotype was seen only a few times. J is TRBJ2-1 and V is TRBV5-1, with a tentative D call TRBD2 (7 bases). CDR3 size: 15 residues. In germline, CDR1 is SGHRS, CDR2 YFSETQ. Between the trimmed V and J ends, which lost 0 bases and 9 bases, there was a span of 16 bases. The CDR3 loop is CASSLVVGGGGEQFF. The CDR3 DNA is TGCGCCAGCAGCTTGGTTGTCGGGGGAGGGGGTGAGCAGTTCTTC.

This clonotype was seen a single time. The V call is TRBV7-2, the J call TRBJ2-1, with TRBD1 matching 10 bases. Germline V gene data show CDR1 as SGHTA and CDR2 as FQGNSA. Trimming removed 2 bases from V and 10 bases from J; junction bases left unmatched: 14. The CDR3 covers 17 residues. The CDR3 loop reads CASSLNLIGQGVGEQFF. As DNA, the CDR3 is TGTGCCAGCAGCTTAAATTTGATCGGACAGGGGGTCGGGGAGCAGTTCTTC.

Notes on this clonotype: At one boundary the junction diverges from the germline segment, which might be a read error. V usage is TRBV20-1 and J usage is TRBJ2-1; tentatively, D is TRBD2 (5 bases). This CDR3 contains 13 residues. CDR1 and CDR2 from the germline V gene are DFQATT and SNEGSKA (reference sequence). This CDR3 is CSARLFGVREQLF. The CDR3 DNA sequence: TGCAGTGCTAGGCTATTCGGGGTCCGTGAGCAGCTCTTC.

In its sample, this clonotype was seen a few times. V usage is TRBV20-1 and J usage is TRBJ1-2, with unresolved D. Trimming shortened V by 6 bases and J by 0 bases, and 14 bases separated the two germline ends. The CDR3 consists of 14 residues. CDR1 is DFQATT, CDR2 SNEGSKA, per germline (reference sequence). DNA for the CDR3: TGCAGTGCCCAGACCGGGGTAGCTAACTATGGCTACACCTTC. Residues: CSAQTGVANYGYTF.

The chain joins TRBV5-1 to TRBJ2-7; TRBD2 is a possible D gene (5 bases). The CDR3 runs 14 residues. Germline CDR1 and CDR2: SGHRS and YFSETQ. V gave up 2 bases and J gave up 2 bases, with 11 bases separating them. The CDR3 reads CASSLPSGTYEQYF. The CDR3 DNA follows: TGCGCCAGCAGCTTACCCTCGGGAACCTACGAGCAGTACTTC.

CDR3 in DNA: TGCGCCAGCAGCTCAGGACTAGCGGGAGTGAGAGAGACCCAGTACTTC. Its protein is CASSSGLAGVRETQYF. V and J are TRBV5-1 and TRBJ2-5; TRBD2 aligns across 13 bases. With V trimmed by 3 bases and J by 4 bases, 6 bases remained unmatched. Germline lookup yields CDR1 SGHRS and CDR2 YFSETQ. The CDR3 extends over 16 amino acids.

This clonotype showed up many times. V gene TRBV4-2 combines with J gene TRBJ2-3; D ambiguous. The V gene lost 0 bases and the J gene lost 3 bases, with 19 bases spanning the gap. Germline assignment: CDR1 LGHNA and CDR2 YNFKEQ. The CDR3 sequence is 18 residues long. The DNA of the CDR3 is TGTGCCAGCAGCCAAGATCATTCGGGTGGGGTGCTGACAGATACGCAGTATTTT. Translated: CASSQDHSGGVLTDTQYF.

This clonotype was observed a handful of times. The rearrangement links TRBV5-1 to TRBJ2-1; 7 bases align to TRBD1. Unmatched junction bases numbered 2, after V lost 2 bases and J lost 3 bases. From germline, CDR1 is SGHRS and CDR2 YFSETQ. CDR3 length: 14 residues. CDR3 bases: TGCGCCAGCAGCTTACAGGGGAGCTACAATGAGCAGTTCTTC. As protein: CASSLQGSYNEQFF.

The rearrangement uses TRBV27 and TRBJ2-3; 7 bases match TRBD1. The CDR3 is 14 residues long. The germline gives CDR1 MNHEY, CDR2 SMNVEV (reference sequence). The trim removed 7 bases at V and 0 bases at J, leaving 4 bases unmatched. The CDR3 spells CASTRTGSTDTQYF. For the CDR3, the DNA is TGTGCCAGCACGCGGACAGGAAGCACAGATACGCAGTATTTT.

The chain is built from TRBV9 and TRBJ2-7; no clear D gene. The CDR3 is made up of 15 amino acids. The germline V gene encodes CDR1 SGDLS and CDR2 YYNGEE. The V end was cut by 0 bases, the J end by 3 bases, with 13 bases between. In DNA, the CDR3 is TGTGCCAGCAGCGTAGGTTTCGCGGCAGGCTACGAGCAGTACTTC. Translation: CASSVGFAAGYEQYF.

Regarding this clonotype: Lacking the conserved final phenylalanine or tryptophan, this CDR3 likely reflects a read error. The rearrangement links TRBV3-1 to TRBJ2-5, with 10 bases identical to TRBD2. Losses at the gene ends were 7 bases for V and 2 bases for J; bases not matched to a gene: 7. The CDR3 has 15 residues. CDR1 and CDR2 from the germline V gene are LGHDT and YNNKEL (reference sequence). The CDR3 sequence: CASKSRAGGQETQYL. CDR3 nucleotide sequence: TGTGCCAGCAAATCCCGAGCGGGAGGGCAAGAGACCCAGTACCTC.

V usage is TRBV9 and J usage is TRBJ2-3; TRBD2 agrees at 8 bases. J lost 6 bases, V lost 0 bases, and 9 bases had no gene match. The germline gives CDR1 SGDLS, CDR2 YYNGEE. The CDR3 is 16 residues long. CDR3 in DNA: TGTGCCAGCAGCGTAGTAGGTAGCGGGACTGTCGATACGCAGTATTTT. It is translated as CASSVVGSGTVDTQYF.

This chain connects TRBV20-1 to TRBJ2-1, with TRBD2 as a possible D gene (5 bases). This CDR3 contains 15 residues. Trimming pared 1 base from V and 5 bases from J, leaving 15 bases between. CDR1 DFQATT and CDR2 SNEGSKA come from the germline V gene (reference sequence). For the CDR3, the DNA is TGCAGTGCTAGAGTAGGCGGGCCATCGAACAATGAGCAGTTCTTC. Translation: CSARVGGPSNNEQFF.

This clonotype has only a few counts. V is TRBV5-1 and J is TRBJ1-1; maybe TRBD1 (5 bases). V lost 1 base and J lost 4, with 8 bases in between. This CDR3 has 13 amino acids. From germline, CDR1 is SGHRS and CDR2 YFSETQ. The CDR3 sequence is CASSLPGGTEAFF. DNA of the CDR3: TGCGCCAGCAGCTTGCCTGGGGGCACTGAAGCTTTCTTT.

This clonotype was observed a handful of times. The chain has TRBV2 and TRBJ1-4; D possibly corresponds to TRBD1 (5 bases). This CDR3 comprises 13 residues. Per germline, CDR1 SNHLY and CDR2 FYNNEI. The germline V and J ends were trimmed by 6 bases and 4 bases, with 9 bases remaining between them. CDR3 in DNA: TGTGCCAGCAGCAGGGACTATAATGAAAAACTGTTTTTT. Its translation: CASSRDYNEKLFF.

The rearrangement joins TRBV7-6 to TRBJ2-5; 9 bases line up with TRBD1. The germline gives CDR1 SGHVS, CDR2 FNYEAQ. The CDR3 runs to 16 residues. V shed 5 bases and J 2 bases; nucleotides not matched to a gene: 9. The CDR3 DNA follows: TGTGCCAGCAGCATGGGAGGGACAGGGATACAAGAGACCCAGTACTTC. It translates to CASSMGGTGIQETQYF.

V and J are TRBV15 and TRBJ2-3; D perhaps matches TRBD2 (5 bases). The germline V gene has CDR1 LNHNV and CDR2 YYDKDF (reference sequence). Trimming took 1 base from V and 6 from J, leaving 11 bases between them. The CDR3 loop spans 14 amino acids. The chain's CDR3 is CATSRGLPGDTQYF. CDR3 nucleotides: TGTGCCACCAGCAGAGGCCTACCGGGGGATACGCAGTATTTT.

This clonotype was detected only a few times. This rearrangement joins TRBV18 to TRBJ1-2, with 7 bases matching TRBD1. This CDR3 spans 14 amino acids. J was trimmed by 1 base and V by 6 bases; bases with no gene match: 5. The germline V gene encodes CDR1 KGHSH and CDR2 LQKENI. CDR3 DNA sequence: TGTGCCAGCTCCCTGGGACAGAATAACTATGGCTACACCTTC. Translating gives CASSLGQNNYGYTF.

In nucleotides, the CDR3 is TGCAGTGCTCCCCCCTTAGCGGGAGTCTACAATGAGCAGTTCTTC. As protein: CSAPPLAGVYNEQFF. The V call is TRBV20-1, the J call TRBJ2-1; 9 bases fit TRBD2. The J segment lost 3 bases and the V segment lost 5 bases, leaving 8 bases of the junction unmatched. The length of the CDR3 is 15 residues. Per the germline V gene, CDR1 is DFQATT and CDR2 is SNEGSKA (reference sequence).

This clonotype showed up many times. The DNA for the CDR3 is TGTGCCAGCAGCCTAGACAGGGGACCCTACGAGCAGTACTTC. Translating it yields CASSLDRGPYEQYF. The V gene is TRBV7-3, the J gene TRBJ2-7, with 8 bases matching TRBD1. CDR3 length equals 14 residues. V lost 5 bases, J lost 2 bases, and 5 bases stayed unmatched. Germline V gene lookup returns CDR1 SGHTA and CDR2 FQGTGA. Looking up the rest from reference TRBV7-3 and TRBJ2-7 gives the full variable domain: GAGVSQTPSNKVTEKGKYVELRCDPISGHTALYWYRQSLGQGPEFLIYFQGTGAADDSGLPNDRFFAVRPEGSVSTLKIQRTERGDSAVYLCASSLDRGPYEQYFGPGTRLTVT.

This clonotype was picked up many times. This sequence joins TRBV12-3 or TRBV12-4 and TRBJ2-1; TRBD2 aligns across 7 bases. Germline trimming cut 5 bases from V and 6 bases from J; bases unmatched to any gene: 13. This CDR3 has 16 residues. CDR3 sequence reads: CASSPYSGLASNEQFF. The CDR3 DNA reads TGTGCCAGCAGTCCTTATAGCGGGCTAGCGTCCAATGAGCAGTTCTTC.

A few counts support this clonotype. The chain couples TRBV5-1 to TRBJ2-7; 7 bases match TRBD2. V was clipped by 0 bases and J by 8 bases; unmatched bases: 11. The CDR3 extends over 15 amino acids. Germline V gives CDR1 SGHRS, CDR2 YFSETQ. CDR3 sequence: CASSLELAGESKQYF. The CDR3 bases are TGCGCCAGCAGCTTGGAGCTTGCGGGAGAATCAAAGCAGTACTTC.